This TCR beta chain was documented in a study of blood T cells in healthy people across ages. The study's findings and limits: Since the PBMCs were unsorted, naive and antigen-experienced cells could not be conclusively compared.

Remarks on this clonotype: As yet, its antigen is unknown.

Primed by a sample-barcoded 5' primer and a J-beta primer mix, a second PCR proceeded for about 6 to 12 cycles. TCRdb fed the 5' RACE reads into MiXCR, producing one record per CDR3 protein. The table has fewer than 700,000 distinct CDR3 sequences, 35% to 50% seen once. Deletions cut 6 bases from V and 6 bases from J, with 13 bases between. Germline loops: CDR1 MNHEY, CDR2 SMNVEV (reference sequence). This CDR3 has 13 amino acids. The source of this sequence is a man older than 75 in good health. Material for sequencing was blood. The chain has TRBV27 and TRBJ2-3, with D perhaps given as TRBD1 or TRBD2 (5 bases each). In DNA form, the CDR3 reads TGTGCCAGCAGGGGTCGGGGCCGGGATACGCAGTATTTT. Translating gives CASRGRGRDTQYF.